This entry lists 23 T cell receptor beta chains sequenced from one sample in a study of T cell clonotyping in hematopoietic cell transplantation. The time point is: recipient sample about 28 days before transplant, after cytoreduction. Here immunoSEQ multiplex PCR was the method, and the copy in TCRdb shows in-frame clones only, minus some. The sample carries 30,000 or so clones, roughly 80% recorded once. The sequencing here drew on peripheral blood mononuclear cells, taken before stem cell transplant. The source of these receptors is a woman younger than 45 with chronic myeloid leukemia. Some clones in this sample may be carry-over from other donors' samples.

The chain couples TRBV5-1 to TRBJ1-1; D is possibly TRBD1 (5 bases). CDR3 length: 13 residues. The V gene's germline CDR1 is SGHRS and CDR2 YFSETQ. V lost 0 bases and J 10 bases, leaving 13 bases between the germline ends. The CDR3 sequence is CASSLGDRNAAFF. CDR3 in DNA: TGCGCCAGCAGCTTGGGTGACAGAAATGCAGCTTTCTTT.

The DNA for the CDR3 is TGTGCCAGCAGCTTGTTTCGGGGCAGCAATCAGCCCCAGCATTTT. Translated, it gives CASSLFRGSNQPQHF. The chain couples TRBV5-8 to TRBJ1-5; maybe TRBD1 (5 bases). The germline CDR1 and CDR2 sequences are SGHTS and YDEGEE. V gave up 1 base and J gave up 1 base, with 9 bases separating them. The CDR3 loop spans 15 amino acids.

The CDR3 DNA reads as TGTGCCAGCAGGAGGGGGGATAATGAAAAACTGTTTTTT. It specifies CASRRGDNEKLFF. The chain joins TRBV6-1 to TRBJ1-4; tentatively, D is TRBD1 (6 bases). Trimming cost V 6 bases and J 4 bases, with 9 bases left between them. This CDR3 has 13 residues. Germline CDR1 is MNHNS and CDR2 is SASEGT.

The chain couples TRBV7-6 to TRBJ1-6; 7 bases map to TRBD1. Germline V CDR1 and CDR2: SGHVS, FNYEAQ. V lost 5 bases and J lost 7; bases outside the gene matches: 14. This CDR3 spans 17 amino acids. The CDR3: CASSPFARTGSNSPLHF. The CDR3 DNA reads TGTGCCAGCAGCCCTTTCGCCAGGACAGGTTCCAATTCACCCCTCCACTTT.

This chain connects TRBV7-9 to TRBJ2-7, with 8 bases fitting TRBD1. This CDR3 spans 14 amino acids. Looked up from germline, CDR1 is SEHNR and CDR2 is FQNEAQ (reference sequence). V dropped 5 bases and J dropped 1; count of bases not matched to a gene: 4. CDR3 sequence reads: CASSGRTGSYEQYF. In nucleotides, the CDR3 is TGTGCCAGCAGCGGCCGGACAGGGTCCTACGAGCAGTACTTC.

The chain couples TRBV11-3 to TRBJ2-5, with 8 bases matching TRBD2. Germline lookup yields CDR1 SGHNT and CDR2 YENEEA. The trim removed 1 base at V and 2 bases at J, leaving 6 bases unmatched. The CDR3 is 16 residues long. Here the CDR3 reads CASSLGSGGAQETQYF. The CDR3 DNA reads as TGTGCCAGCAGCTTAGGCAGCGGGGGAGCACAAGAGACCCAGTACTTC.

This clone has more than one count but fewer than ten. CDR3 loop: CASKPPLVGYTF. In DNA form, the CDR3 reads TGTGCCAGCAAACCACCGTTGGTTGGCTACACCTTC. The V gene is TRBV28, the J gene TRBJ1-2; no definite D call. The germline CDR1 and CDR2 sequences are MDHEN and SYDVKM. The CDR3 length is 12 residues. Trimming left V 7 bases short and J 7 bases short, with 13 bases between.

The chain uses TRBV4-1 and TRBJ1-3; D is possibly TRBD1 (5 bases). In germline, CDR1 is MGHRA, CDR2 YSYEKL. V lost 2 bases and J 0 bases, leaving 14 bases between the germline ends. The CDR3 is 17 amino acids. This CDR3 reads CASSQSGLWSSGNTIYF. The CDR3 coding sequence is TGCGCCAGCAGCCAATCAGGGTTATGGTCCTCTGGAAACACCATATATTTT.

V is TRBV29-1 and J is TRBJ2-7; D is possibly TRBD1 (5 bases). The CDR3 runs to 12 residues. Germline lookup yields CDR1 SQVTM and CDR2 ANQGSEA. Trimming removed 4 bases at V and 3 bases at J, with 10 bases between. The CDR3 region has the DNA TGCAGCGTTGTTGACAGAAACTACGAGCAGTACGTC. Its protein product is CSVVDRNYEQYV.

The rearrangement links TRBV5-6 to TRBJ2-5; TRBD2 agrees at 10 bases. Germline V CDR1 and CDR2: SGHDT, YYEEEE. The CDR3 spans 18 residues. V lost 2 bases and J lost 0; bases outside the gene matches: 10. The CDR3 nucleotides read TGTGCCAGCAGCTTTTTCAAAATGACTAGCGGGTACCAAGAGACCCAGTACTTC. Translating it yields CASSFFKMTSGYQETQYF.

V gene TRBV7-9 combines with J gene TRBJ2-1, with D unresolved. V was pared by 4 bases and J by 5 bases, with 6 bases between. The CDR3 has 12 residues. Germline assignment: CDR1 SEHNR and CDR2 FQNEAQ (reference sequence). The CDR3 DNA follows: TGTGCCAGCAGCTATGGGCACAATGAGCAGTTCTTC. Its protein product is CASSYGHNEQFF. The entire variable domain, with the rest obtained from reference TRBV7-9 and TRBJ2-1, is as follows: DTGVSQNPRHKITKRGQNVTFRCDPISEHNRLYWYRQTLGQGPEFLTYFQNEAQLEKSRLLSDRFSAERPKGSFSTLEIQRTEQGDSAMYLCASSYGHNEQFFGPGTRLTVL.

The chain combines TRBV6-1 with TRBJ1-1, with a possible D match to TRBD1 (5 bases). Germline CDR1 is MNHNS and CDR2 is SASEGT. The CDR3 has 14 amino acids. V was cut by 6 bases and J by 6 bases, with 17 bases left in between. As DNA, the CDR3 is TGTGCCAGCAGCATAGAGGGGAGAACCGCTGAAGCTTTCTTT. It specifies CASSIEGRTAEAFF.

V usage is TRBV27 and J usage is TRBJ2-3, with TRBD2 identical over 9 bases. The V and J ends lost 6 bases and 3 bases, in that order; junction bases with no gene match: 7. Germline values: CDR1 MNHEY, CDR2 SMNVEV (reference sequence). The CDR3 covers 15 residues. The CDR3 nucleotides are TGTGCCAGCAGGGTGGCGGGGGGGCGTACAGATACGCAGTATTTT. This encodes CASRVAGGRTDTQYF.

The chain joins TRBV7-8 to TRBJ2-2, with D tentatively TRBD1 or TRBD2 (5 bases each). Trimming cost V 1 base and J 6 bases, with 9 bases left between them. CDR1 and CDR2 from the germline V gene are SGHVS and FQNEAQ. The CDR3 extends over 14 amino acids. The CDR3 coding sequence is TGTGCCAGCAGCTTAGGTCGAGGGGCCGGGGAGCTGTTTTTT. Amino acids: CASSLGRGAGELFF.

V usage is TRBV27 and J usage is TRBJ1-1; D is perhaps TRBD1 (6 bases). Trimming removed 5 bases from V and 3 bases from J, with 16 bases in between. The CDR3 covers 15 residues. Germline CDR1 and CDR2: MNHEY and SMNVEV (reference sequence). CDR3 nucleotides: TGTGCCAGCAGTAGGGGGGGCTCTGGGGACACTGAAGCTTTCTTT. Encoded protein: CASSRGGSGDTEAFF.

The chain couples TRBV4-1 to TRBJ1-2; possible D gene TRBD1, 6 bases. Between the trimmed V and J ends, which lost 1 base and 0 bases, there was a span of 15 bases. The CDR3 is made up of 17 amino acids. Germline-derived CDR1 and CDR2 are MGHRA and YSYEKL. The CDR3 spells CASSQAGGGQANYGYTF. The CDR3 DNA follows: TGCGCCAGCAGCCAAGCTGGGGGGGGGCAGGCTAACTATGGCTACACCTTC.

The genes are TRBV14 and TRBJ2-7; the match to TRBD1 covers 9 bases. V was clipped by 3 bases and J by 4 bases; unmatched bases: 7. Germline V gene lookup returns CDR1 SGHDN and CDR2 FVKESK. The CDR3 extends over 15 amino acids. The CDR3 protein is CASSQPGQGIYEQYF. The CDR3 DNA reads as TGTGCCAGCAGCCAGCCGGGACAGGGCATATACGAGCAGTACTTC.

The chain employs TRBV19 and TRBJ1-2; tentatively, D is TRBD1 (6 bases). Per the germline V gene, CDR1 is LNHDA and CDR2 is SQIVND (reference sequence). Trimming took 7 bases from V and 1 from J, leaving 16 bases between them. The CDR3 extends over 15 amino acids. In DNA form, the CDR3 reads TGTGCCAGTAAACTGGGGGCAGGCGATAACTATGGCTACACCTTC. It encodes CASKLGAGDNYGYTF.

The V and J genes are TRBV25-1 and TRBJ2-3; 14 bases are a match to TRBD2. V was pared by 11 bases and J by 5 bases, with 3 bases of the junction left unmatched. This CDR3 has 13 amino acids. CDR1 and CDR2 (germline): MGHDK, SYGVNS. CDR3 residues: CAYGTSGGDTQYF. CDR3 in DNA: TGTGCCTACGGGACTAGCGGGGGAGATACGCAGTATTTT.

J is TRBJ2-7 and V is TRBV9; 9 bases map to TRBD2. With 1 base clipped from V and 3 bases from J, the junction kept 5 bases outside the gene matches. This CDR3 contains 15 residues. The germline gives CDR1 SGDLS, CDR2 YYNGEE. CDR3 DNA: TGTGCCAGCAGCGTAACCCAGCGGGGGGACTACGAGCAGTACTTC. Translating it yields CASSVTQRGDYEQYF.

The chain couples TRBV6-6 to TRBJ1-1, with unresolved D. The CDR3 extends over 16 amino acids. Germline-derived CDR1 and CDR2 are MNHNY and SVGAGI (reference sequence). V lost 4 bases and J lost 1, with 16 bases in between. CDR3 nucleotide sequence: TGTGCCAGCAGTTTCCGGTTGGGAATTGGGAACACTGAAGCTTTCTTT. This sequence encodes CASSFRLGIGNTEAFF.

This clone was seen only once. The V call is TRBV7-2, the J call TRBJ1-1, with a tentative D call TRBD1 (5 bases). Per the germline V gene, CDR1 is SGHTA and CDR2 is FQGNSA. This CDR3 has 16 amino acids. V gave up 6 bases and J gave up 7 bases, with 24 bases separating them. CDR3 nucleotides: TGTGCCAGCAGGCCTCAGGGACTCCCGGATATTAATGAAGCTTTCTTT. Its translation is CASRPQGLPDINEAFF.

CDR3 in DNA: TGTGCCAGCAGCCCGGGTCTAGCAGACACTGAAGCTTTCTTT. This gives the protein CASSPGLADTEAFF. This sequence joins TRBV25-1 and TRBJ1-1; D not certain. CDR3 length equals 14 residues. V lost 6 bases and J 3 bases, leaving 14 bases between the germline ends. Germline loops: CDR1 MGHDK, CDR2 SYGVNS.